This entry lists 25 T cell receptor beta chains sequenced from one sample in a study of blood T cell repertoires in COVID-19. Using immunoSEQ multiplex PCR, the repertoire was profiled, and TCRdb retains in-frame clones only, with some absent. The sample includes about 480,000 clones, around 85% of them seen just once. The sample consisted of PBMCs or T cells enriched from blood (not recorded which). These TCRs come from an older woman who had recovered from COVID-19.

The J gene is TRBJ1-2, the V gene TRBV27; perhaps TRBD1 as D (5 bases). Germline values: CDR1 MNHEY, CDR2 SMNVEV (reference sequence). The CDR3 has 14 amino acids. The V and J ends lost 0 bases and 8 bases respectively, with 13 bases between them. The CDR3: CASSLSIRVQGYTF. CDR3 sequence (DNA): TGTGCCAGCAGTTTATCGATCAGGGTCCAAGGCTACACCTTC.

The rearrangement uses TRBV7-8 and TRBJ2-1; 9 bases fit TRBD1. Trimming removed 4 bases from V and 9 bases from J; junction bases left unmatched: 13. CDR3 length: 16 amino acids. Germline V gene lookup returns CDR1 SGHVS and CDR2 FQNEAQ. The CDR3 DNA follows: TGTGCCAGCAGCTCTCTCTTGGCGGGACAGGGTACTGAGCAGTTCTTC. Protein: CASSSLLAGQGTEQFF.

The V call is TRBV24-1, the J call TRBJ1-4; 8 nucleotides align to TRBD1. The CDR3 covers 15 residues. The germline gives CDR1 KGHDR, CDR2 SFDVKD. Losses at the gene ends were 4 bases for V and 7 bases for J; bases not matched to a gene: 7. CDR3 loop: CATSDSGTGGEKLFF. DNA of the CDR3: TGTGCCACCAGTGACTCCGGGACAGGCGGTGAAAAACTGTTTTTT.

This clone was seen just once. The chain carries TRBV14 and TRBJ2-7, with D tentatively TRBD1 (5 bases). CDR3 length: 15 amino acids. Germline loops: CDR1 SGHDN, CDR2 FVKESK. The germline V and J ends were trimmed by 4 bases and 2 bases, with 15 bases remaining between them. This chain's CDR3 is CASSPRQSTPYEQYF. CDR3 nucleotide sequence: TGTGCCAGCAGCCCACGACAGAGCACACCCTACGAGCAGTACTTC.

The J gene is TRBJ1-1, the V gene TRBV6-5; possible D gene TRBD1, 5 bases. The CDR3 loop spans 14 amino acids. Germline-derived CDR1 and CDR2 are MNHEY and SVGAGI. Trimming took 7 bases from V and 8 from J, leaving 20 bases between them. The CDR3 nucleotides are TGTGCCAGCACCTCCGGAGGGGCACCCCTAGAAGCTTTCTTT. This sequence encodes CASTSGGAPLEAFF.

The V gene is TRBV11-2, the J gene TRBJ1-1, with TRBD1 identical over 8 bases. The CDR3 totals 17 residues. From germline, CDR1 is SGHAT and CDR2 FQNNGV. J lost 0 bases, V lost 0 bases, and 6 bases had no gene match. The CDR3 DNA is TGTGCCAGCAGCTTAGAACTCCAGGGGGCTATGAACACTGAAGCTTTCTTT. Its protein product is CASSLELQGAMNTEAFF.

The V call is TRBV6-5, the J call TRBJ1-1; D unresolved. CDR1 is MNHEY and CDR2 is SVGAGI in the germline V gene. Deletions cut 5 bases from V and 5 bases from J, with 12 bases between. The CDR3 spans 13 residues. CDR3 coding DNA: TGTGCCAGCAGTCCACCCCCTAGGACTGAAGCTTTCTTT. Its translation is CASSPPPRTEAFF.

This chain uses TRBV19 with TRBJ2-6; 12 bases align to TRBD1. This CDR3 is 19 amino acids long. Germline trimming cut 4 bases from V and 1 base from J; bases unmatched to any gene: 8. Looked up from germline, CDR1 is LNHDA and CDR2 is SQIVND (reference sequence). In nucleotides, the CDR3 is TGTGCCAGTAGTAGGGGACAGGGGGCCCCGCGATCTGGGGCCAACGTCCTGACTTTC. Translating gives CASSRGQGAPRSGANVLTF.

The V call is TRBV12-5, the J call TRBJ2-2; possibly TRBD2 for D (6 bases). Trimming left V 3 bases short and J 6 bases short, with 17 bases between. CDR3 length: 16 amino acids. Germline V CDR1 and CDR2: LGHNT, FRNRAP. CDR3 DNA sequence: TGTGCTAGTGGTTTTGGGGACGGAGGGAGAGCCGGGGAGCTGTTTTTT. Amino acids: CASGFGDGGRAGELFF.

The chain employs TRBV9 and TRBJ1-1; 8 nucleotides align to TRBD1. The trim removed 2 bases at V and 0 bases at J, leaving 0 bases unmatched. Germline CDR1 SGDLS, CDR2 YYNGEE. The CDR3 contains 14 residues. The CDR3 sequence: CASSVDRVNTEAFF. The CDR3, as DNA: TGTGCCAGCAGCGTGGACAGGGTGAACACTGAAGCTTTCTTT.

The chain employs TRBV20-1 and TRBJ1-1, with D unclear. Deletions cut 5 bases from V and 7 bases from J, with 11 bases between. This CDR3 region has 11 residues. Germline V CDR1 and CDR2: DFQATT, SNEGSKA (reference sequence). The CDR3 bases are TGCAGTGCTCTCTCCAGTCATGAAGCTTTCTTT. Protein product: CSALSSHEAFF.

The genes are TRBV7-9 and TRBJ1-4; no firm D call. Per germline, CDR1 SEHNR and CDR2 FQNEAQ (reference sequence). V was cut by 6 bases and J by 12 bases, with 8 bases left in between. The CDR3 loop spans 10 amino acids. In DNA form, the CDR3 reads TGTGCCAGCAGGTCCCAGGAACTGTTTTTT. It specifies CASRSQELFF.

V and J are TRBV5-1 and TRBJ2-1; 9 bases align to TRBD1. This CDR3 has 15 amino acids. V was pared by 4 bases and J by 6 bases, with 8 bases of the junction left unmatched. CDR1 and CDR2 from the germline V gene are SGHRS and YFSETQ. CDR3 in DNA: TGCGCCAGCAGCCCGGGACAGGGTCACGTCAATGAGCAGTTCTTC. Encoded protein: CASSPGQGHVNEQFF. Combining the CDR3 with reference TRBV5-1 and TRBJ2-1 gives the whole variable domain KAGVTQTPRYLIKTRGQQVTLSCSPISGHRSVSWYQQTPGQGLQFLFEYFSETQRNKGNFPGRFSGRQFSNSRSEMNVSTLELGDSALYLCASSPGQGHVNEQFFGPGTRLTVL.

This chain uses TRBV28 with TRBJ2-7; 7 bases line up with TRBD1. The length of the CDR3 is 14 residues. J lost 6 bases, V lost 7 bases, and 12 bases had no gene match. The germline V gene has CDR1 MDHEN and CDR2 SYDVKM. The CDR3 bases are TGTGCCAGCAAAGGGACAGCTAAGGCTAGCGAGCAGTACGTC. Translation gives CASKGTAKASEQYV.

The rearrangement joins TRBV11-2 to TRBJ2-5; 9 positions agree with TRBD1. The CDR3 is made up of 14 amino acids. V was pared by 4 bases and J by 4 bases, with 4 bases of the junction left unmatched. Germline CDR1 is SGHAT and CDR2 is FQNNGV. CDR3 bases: TGTGCCAGCAGCTCCGGACAGGGGATAGAGACCCAGTACTTC. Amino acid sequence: CASSSGQGIETQYF.

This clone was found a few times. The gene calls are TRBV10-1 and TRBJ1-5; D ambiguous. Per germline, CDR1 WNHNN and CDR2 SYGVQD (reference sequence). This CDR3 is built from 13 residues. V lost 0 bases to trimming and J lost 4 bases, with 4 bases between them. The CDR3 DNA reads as TGCGCCAGCAGTGAGTCCGGGAATCAGCCCCAGCATTTT. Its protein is CASSESGNQPQHF.

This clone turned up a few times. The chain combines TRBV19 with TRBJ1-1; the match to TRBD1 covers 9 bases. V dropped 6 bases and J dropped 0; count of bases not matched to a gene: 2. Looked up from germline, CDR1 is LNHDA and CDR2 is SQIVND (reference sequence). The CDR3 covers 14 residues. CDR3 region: CASRGQGVNTEAFF. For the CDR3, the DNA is TGTGCCAGTAGGGGACAGGGTGTGAACACTGAAGCTTTCTTT.

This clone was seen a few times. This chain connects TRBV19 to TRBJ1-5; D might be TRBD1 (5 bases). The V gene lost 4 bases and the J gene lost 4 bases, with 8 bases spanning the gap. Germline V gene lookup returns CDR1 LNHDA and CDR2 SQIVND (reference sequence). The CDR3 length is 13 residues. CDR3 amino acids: CASSSRQNQPQHF. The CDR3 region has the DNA TGTGCCAGTAGTAGCCGACAGAATCAGCCCCAGCATTTT.

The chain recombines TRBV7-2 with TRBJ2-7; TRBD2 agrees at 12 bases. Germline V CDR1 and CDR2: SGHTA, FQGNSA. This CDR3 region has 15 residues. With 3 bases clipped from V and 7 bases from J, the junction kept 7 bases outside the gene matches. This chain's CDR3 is CASSLTSGGLGEQYV. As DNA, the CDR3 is TGTGCCAGCAGCTTGACTAGCGGGGGCCTTGGGGAGCAGTACGTC.

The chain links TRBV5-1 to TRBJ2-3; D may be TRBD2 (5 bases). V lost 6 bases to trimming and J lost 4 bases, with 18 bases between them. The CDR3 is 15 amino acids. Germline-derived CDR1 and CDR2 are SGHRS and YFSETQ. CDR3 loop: CASTPVRLGADTQYF. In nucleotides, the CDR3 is TGCGCCAGCACCCCTGTGAGACTCGGGGCAGATACGCAGTATTTT.

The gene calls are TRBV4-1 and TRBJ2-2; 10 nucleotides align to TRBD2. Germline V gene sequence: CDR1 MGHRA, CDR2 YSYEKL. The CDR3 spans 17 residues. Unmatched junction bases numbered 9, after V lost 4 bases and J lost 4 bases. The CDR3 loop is CASSLRSGLAATGELFF. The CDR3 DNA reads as TGCGCCAGCAGCCTCCGATCAGGACTAGCGGCCACCGGGGAGCTGTTTTTT.

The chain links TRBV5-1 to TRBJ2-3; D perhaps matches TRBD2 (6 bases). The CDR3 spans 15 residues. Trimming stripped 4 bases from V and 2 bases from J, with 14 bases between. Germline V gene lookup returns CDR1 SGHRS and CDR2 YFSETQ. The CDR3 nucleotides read TGCGCCAGCAGCGGTCGGGGGTTTTTCACAGATACGCAGTATTTT. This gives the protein CASSGRGFFTDTQYF.

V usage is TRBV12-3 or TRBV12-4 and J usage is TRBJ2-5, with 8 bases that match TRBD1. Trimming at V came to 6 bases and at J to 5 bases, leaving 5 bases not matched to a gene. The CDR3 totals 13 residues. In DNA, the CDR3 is TGTGCCAGCAGCCGACAGGGGTGGGAGACCCAGTACTTC. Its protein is CASSRQGWETQYF.

The DNA of the CDR3 is TGTGCCAGCAGCCCGACAGGGCTCGACTATGGCTACACCTTC. It translates to CASSPTGLDYGYTF. V usage is TRBV11-2 and J usage is TRBJ1-2; 7 nucleotides align to TRBD1. Germline CDR1 SGHAT, CDR2 FQNNGV. V lost 5 bases, J lost 3 bases, and 6 bases stayed unmatched. CDR3 size: 14 residues.

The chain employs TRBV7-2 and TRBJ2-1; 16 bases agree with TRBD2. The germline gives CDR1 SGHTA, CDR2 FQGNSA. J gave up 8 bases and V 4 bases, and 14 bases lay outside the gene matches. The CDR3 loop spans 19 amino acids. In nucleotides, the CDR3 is TGTGCCAGCAGCTCTCCGGGACTAGCGGGGGGGCGGAGCAGTCATGAGCAGTTCTTC. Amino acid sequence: CASSSPGLAGGRSSHEQFF.